These 16 T cell receptor beta chains were all obtained from the same sample, sequenced in a study of blood T cell repertoires in COVID-19. Using immunoSEQ multiplex PCR, the repertoire was profiled, and TCRdb retains in-frame clones only, with some absent. The sample shows about 76,000 clones, about 90% of them seen only once. Sample: peripheral blood. These receptors all stem from a human donor in a cohort sampled during active COVID-19.

This clone was found a few times. The chain combines TRBV7-3 with TRBJ2-7; TRBD2 matches at 7 bases. Germline CDR1 and CDR2: SGHTA and FQGTGA. This CDR3 is built from 16 residues. The trim removed 5 bases at V and 2 bases at J, leaving 12 bases unmatched. The CDR3 DNA follows: TGTGCCAGCAGCCCTACCCGCAGCGGGGCGACCTACGAGCAGTACTTC. Its protein product is CASSPTRSGATYEQYF. Full variable domain (remainder filled in from reference TRBV7-3 and TRBJ2-7): GAGVSQTPSNKVTEKGKYVELRCDPISGHTALYWYRQSLGQGPEFLIYFQGTGAADDSGLPNDRFFAVRPEGSVSTLKIQRTERGDSAVYLCASSPTRSGATYEQYFGPGTRLTVT.

V gene TRBV7-2 combines with J gene TRBJ1-1, with D hard to call. This CDR3 has 14 residues. Trimming took off 4 bases at V and 7 bases at J, with 16 bases between the two ends. Germline lookup yields CDR1 SGHTA and CDR2 FQGNSA. The CDR3: CASSSSRWEREAFF. CDR3 in DNA: TGTGCCAGCAGCTCATCAAGATGGGAGCGTGAAGCTTTCTTT.

This rearrangement joins TRBV2 to TRBJ2-2; D is ambiguous. The V end was cut by 2 bases, the J end by 7 bases, with 8 bases between. CDR1 and CDR2 (germline): SNHLY, FYNNEI. CDR3 size: 13 residues. CDR3 DNA sequence: TGTGCCAGCAGTGAAAGCTTGTACGGGGAGCTGTTTTTT. Translating gives CASSESLYGELFF.

The chain recombines TRBV7-3 with TRBJ1-1; TRBD1 might be the D (5 bases). The CDR3 totals 14 residues. V was cut by 1 base and J by 4 bases, with 10 bases left in between. Germline loops: CDR1 SGHTA, CDR2 FQGTGA. This CDR3 is CASSLSWRGTEAFF. CDR3 bases: TGTGCCAGCAGCTTAAGTTGGAGGGGCACTGAAGCTTTCTTT. The variable domain in full, with the rest retrieved from reference TRBV7-3 and TRBJ1-1, is GAGVSQTPSNKVTEKGKYVELRCDPISGHTALYWYRQSLGQGPEFLIYFQGTGAADDSGLPNDRFFAVRPEGSVSTLKIQRTERGDSAVYLCASSLSWRGTEAFFGQGTRLTVV.

The chain has TRBV19 and TRBJ2-7, with a weak D call TRBD1 (6 bases). The germline V gene has CDR1 LNHDA and CDR2 SQIVND (reference sequence). This CDR3 is built from 16 residues. V lost 0 bases, J lost 6 bases, and 18 bases lay in between. The CDR3 sequence: CASSIDPGHKPAEQYF. CDR3 DNA: TGTGCCAGTAGTATAGATCCGGGACATAAGCCAGCCGAGCAGTACTTC. The whole variable domain, filled in from reference TRBV19 and TRBJ2-7, reads DGGITQSPKYLFRKEGQNVTLSCEQNLNHDAMYWYRQDPGQGLRLIYYSQIVNDFQKGDIAEGYSVSREKKESFPLTVTSAQKNPTAFYLCASSIDPGHKPAEQYFGPGTRLTVT.

The rearrangement links TRBV6-6 to TRBJ1-5, with 7 positions matching TRBD1. This CDR3 has 15 amino acids. Germline trimming cut 6 bases from V and 0 bases from J; bases unmatched to any gene: 5. Germline values: CDR1 MNHNY, CDR2 SVGAGI (reference sequence). The CDR3 bases are TGTGCCAGCAGATCTGGGACAGATAGCAATCAGCCCCAGCATTTT. Protein sequence: CASRSGTDSNQPQHF.

The CDR3 coding sequence is TGCGCCAGCAGCCATGGTAGGGGGGGAGTTTACACCGGGGAGCTGTTTTTT. Its translation is CASSHGRGGVYTGELFF. The rearrangement uses TRBV4-3 and TRBJ2-2; possibly TRBD2 for D (7 bases). The CDR3 covers 17 residues. CDR1 LGHNA and CDR2 YSLEER come from the germline V gene. The V end was cut by 3 bases, the J end by 3 bases, with 17 bases between.

The rearrangement uses TRBV5-1 and TRBJ1-5, with D unresolved. Germline loops: CDR1 SGHRS, CDR2 YFSETQ. The CDR3 extends over 16 amino acids. Trimming took off 0 bases at V and 2 bases at J, with 12 bases between the two ends. The CDR3 coding sequence is TGCGCCAGCAGCTTGGGATCCTCCGGGGGCAATCAGCCCCAGCATTTT. Its protein product is CASSLGSSGGNQPQHF.

This clone was picked up one time. This chain uses TRBV7-9 with TRBJ2-1; 7 nucleotides align to TRBD2. This CDR3 is 17 amino acids long. The V segment lost 4 bases and the J segment 7 bases; nucleotides outside the gene matches: 16. Germline-derived CDR1 and CDR2 are SEHNR and FQNEAQ (reference sequence). CDR3 in amino acids: CASSSAGGGVLKNEQFF. The DNA for the CDR3 is TGTGCCAGCAGCTCCGCGGGCGGGGGAGTTCTAAAGAATGAGCAGTTCTTC.

The chain uses TRBV7-2 and TRBJ2-6; 8 bases line up with TRBD2. The germline CDR1 and CDR2 sequences are SGHTA and FQGNSA. This CDR3 contains 19 residues. With 4 bases clipped from V and 0 bases from J, the junction kept 11 bases outside the gene matches. DNA of the CDR3: TGTGCCAGCAGCTCCCATATCAGCGGGGGTTTCTCTGGGGCCAACGTCCTGACTTTC. This gives the protein CASSSHISGGFSGANVLTF.

V and J are TRBV4-2 and TRBJ2-3; possibly TRBD2 for D (6 bases). The germline V gene has CDR1 LGHNA and CDR2 YNFKEQ. CDR3 length: 16 amino acids. Trimming took off 1 base at V and 1 base at J, with 12 bases between the two ends. CDR3 bases: TGTGCCAGCAGCCAAGGGGCGGGATTAGGCACAGATACGCAGTATTTT. This sequence encodes CASSQGAGLGTDTQYF.

This clone was counted a single time. The CDR3 DNA follows: TGTGCCAGCAGCTTAAGTAGCTATTCCCCCTATGGCTACACCTTC. The encoded protein is CASSLSSYSPYGYTF. The chain joins TRBV7-9 to TRBJ1-2; D not certain. V lost 2 bases, J lost 4 bases, and 14 bases lay in between. The germline V gene encodes CDR1 SEHNR and CDR2 FQNEAQ (reference sequence). The CDR3 has 15 residues.

The chain joins TRBV3-1 (or the pseudogene TRBV3-2) to TRBJ1-2; D gene uncertain. Germline CDR1 and CDR2: LGHDT and YNNKEL (reference sequence). CDR3 length: 16 residues. Trimming took off 0 bases at V and 0 bases at J, with 11 bases between the two ends. CDR3 DNA sequence: TGTGCCAGCAGCCAAGAATATTCTACAGCTAACTATGGCTACACCTTC. The encoded protein is CASSQEYSTANYGYTF.

V and J are TRBV6-2 or TRBV6-3 and TRBJ2-3; 9 bases map to TRBD2. CDR1 MNHEY and CDR2 SVGEGT come from the germline V gene. CDR3 size: 16 residues. J lost 5 bases, V lost 0 bases, and 6 bases had no gene match. The CDR3 region is CASSYSVAGAGDTQYF. DNA of the CDR3: TGTGCCAGCAGTTACTCAGTAGCGGGGGCTGGAGATACGCAGTATTTT.

This chain joins TRBV12-3 or TRBV12-4 and TRBJ2-3; a possible D gene is TRBD2 (6 bases). The length of the CDR3 is 13 residues. Trimming took off 5 bases at V and 3 bases at J, with 9 bases between the two ends. For the CDR3, the DNA is TGTGCCAGCAGTGGAGGGACGACAGATACGCAGTATTTT. Protein: CASSGGTTDTQYF.

The chain is built from TRBV12-3 or TRBV12-4 and TRBJ2-1, with D maybe TRBD2 (5 bases). V was clipped by 7 bases and J by 15 bases, with 16 bases between them. CDR3 length: 11 residues. CDR3 sequence: CASTRAFPLFF. The CDR3 nucleotides are TGTGCCAGCACGCGGGCTTTCCCGCTGTTCTTC.